This T cell receptor beta chain was sequenced during a study of blood T cell repertoires in COVID-19. Measured with immunoSEQ multiplex PCR; TCRdb has only the in-frame clones, and not every one. The repertoire holds about 150,000 clones, with around 82% as singletons. One Seattle source followed patients from active infection through their disease course. Deletions cut 6 bases from V and 5 bases from J, with 17 bases between. The CDR3 totals 15 residues. Germline CDR1 and CDR2: MNHEY and SVGEGT. The TCR sequence derives from a man in his 60s with COVID-19, enrolled during active disease. Sequencing used peripheral blood. The chain uses TRBV6-2 or TRBV6-3 and TRBJ1-5, with D perhaps TRBD1 (6 bases). CDR3 protein: CASSTGLGKDQPQHF. In DNA, the CDR3 is TGTGCCAGCAGCACAGGGCTCGGGAAGGATCAGCCCCAGCATTTT.